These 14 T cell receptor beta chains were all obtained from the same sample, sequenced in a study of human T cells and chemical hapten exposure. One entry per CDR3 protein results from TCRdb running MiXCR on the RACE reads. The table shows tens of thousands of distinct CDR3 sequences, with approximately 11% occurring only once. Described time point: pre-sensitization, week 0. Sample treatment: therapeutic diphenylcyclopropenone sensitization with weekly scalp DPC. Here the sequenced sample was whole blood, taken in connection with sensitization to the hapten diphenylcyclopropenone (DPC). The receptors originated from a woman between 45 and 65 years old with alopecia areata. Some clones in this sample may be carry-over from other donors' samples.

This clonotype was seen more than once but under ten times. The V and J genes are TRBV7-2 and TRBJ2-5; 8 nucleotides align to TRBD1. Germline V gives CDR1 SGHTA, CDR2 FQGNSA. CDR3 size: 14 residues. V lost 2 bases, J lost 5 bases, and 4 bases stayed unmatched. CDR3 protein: CASSLSRTGETQYF. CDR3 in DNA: TGTGCCAGCAGCTTATCCCGGACAGGGGAGACCCAGTACTTC.

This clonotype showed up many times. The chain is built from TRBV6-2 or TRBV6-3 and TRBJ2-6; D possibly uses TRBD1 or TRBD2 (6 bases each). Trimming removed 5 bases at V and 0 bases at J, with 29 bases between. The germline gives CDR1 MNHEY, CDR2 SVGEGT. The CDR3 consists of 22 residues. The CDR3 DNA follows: TGTGCCAGCAGTCCGGGGGTGTTTCACAGGGAAATATCCCTCTCTGGGGCCAACGTCCTGACTTTC. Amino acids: CASSPGVFHREISLSGANVLTF.

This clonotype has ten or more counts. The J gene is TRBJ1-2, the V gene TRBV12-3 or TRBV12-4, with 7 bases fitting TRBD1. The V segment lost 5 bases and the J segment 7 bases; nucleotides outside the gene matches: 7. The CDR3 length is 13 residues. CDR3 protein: CASSAQGQGGYTF. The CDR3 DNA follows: TGTGCCAGCAGTGCACAGGGGCAGGGTGGCTACACCTTC.

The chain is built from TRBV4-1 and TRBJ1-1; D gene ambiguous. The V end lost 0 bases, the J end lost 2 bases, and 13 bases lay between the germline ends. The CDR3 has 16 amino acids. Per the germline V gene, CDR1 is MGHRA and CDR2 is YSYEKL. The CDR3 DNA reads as TGCGCCAGCAGCCAAGATAGCTTCGAACCCAACACTGAAGCTTTCTTT. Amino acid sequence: CASSQDSFEPNTEAFF.

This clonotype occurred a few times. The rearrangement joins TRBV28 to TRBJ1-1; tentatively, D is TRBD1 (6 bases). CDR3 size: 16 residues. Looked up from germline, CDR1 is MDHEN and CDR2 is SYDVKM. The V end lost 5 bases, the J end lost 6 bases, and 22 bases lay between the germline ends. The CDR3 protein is CASSVRGGLQGPEAFF. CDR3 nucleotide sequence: TGTGCCAGCAGTGTCCGCGGGGGGCTTCAAGGTCCTGAAGCTTTCTTT.

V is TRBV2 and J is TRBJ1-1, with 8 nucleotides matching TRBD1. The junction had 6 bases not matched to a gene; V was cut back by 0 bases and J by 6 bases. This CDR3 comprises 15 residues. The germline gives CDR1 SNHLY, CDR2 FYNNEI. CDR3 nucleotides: TGTGCCAGCAGTGAAGCGGCCAGGGGGCGTGCTGAAGCTTTCTTT. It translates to CASSEAARGRAEAFF.

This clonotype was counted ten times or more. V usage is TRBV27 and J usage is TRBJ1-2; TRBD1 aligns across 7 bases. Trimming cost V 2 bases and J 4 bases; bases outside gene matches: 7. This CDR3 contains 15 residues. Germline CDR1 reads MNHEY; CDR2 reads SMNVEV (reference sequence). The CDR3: CASSLNYRGGYGYTF. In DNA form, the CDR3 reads TGTGCCAGCAGTTTAAATTACAGGGGCGGCTATGGCTACACCTTC.

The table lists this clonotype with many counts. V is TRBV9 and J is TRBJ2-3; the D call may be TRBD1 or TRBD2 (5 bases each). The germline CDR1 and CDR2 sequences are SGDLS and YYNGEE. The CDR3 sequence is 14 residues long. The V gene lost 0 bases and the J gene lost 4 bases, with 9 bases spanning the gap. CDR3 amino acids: CASSVAGRADTQYF. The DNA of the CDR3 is TGTGCCAGCAGCGTAGCGGGGCGGGCAGATACGCAGTATTTT.

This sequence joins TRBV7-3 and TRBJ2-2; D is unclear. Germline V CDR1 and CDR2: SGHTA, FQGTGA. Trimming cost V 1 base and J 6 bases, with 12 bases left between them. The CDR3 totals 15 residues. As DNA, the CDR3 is TGTGCCAGCAGCTTAATAACCCCCGCGTCCGGGGAGCTGTTTTTT. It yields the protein CASSLITPASGELFF.

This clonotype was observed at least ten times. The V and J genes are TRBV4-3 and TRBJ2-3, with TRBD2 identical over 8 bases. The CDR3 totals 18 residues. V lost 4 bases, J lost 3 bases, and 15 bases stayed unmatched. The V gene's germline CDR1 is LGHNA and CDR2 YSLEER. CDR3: CASSPLWGASGSTDTQYF. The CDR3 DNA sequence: TGCGCCAGCAGCCCGCTTTGGGGGGCTAGCGGGTCTACAGATACGCAGTATTTT.

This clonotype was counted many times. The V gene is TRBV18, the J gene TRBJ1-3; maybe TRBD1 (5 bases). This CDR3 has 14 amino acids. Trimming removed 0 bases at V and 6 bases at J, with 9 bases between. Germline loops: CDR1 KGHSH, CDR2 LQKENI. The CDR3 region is CASSPPSTENTIYF. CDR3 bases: TGTGCCAGCTCACCACCGTCGACAGAAAACACCATATATTTT. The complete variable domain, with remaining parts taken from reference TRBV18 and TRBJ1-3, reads NAGVMQNPRHLVRRRGQEARLRCSPMKGHSHVYWYRQLPEEGLKFMVYLQKENIIDESGMPKERFSAEFPKEGPSILRIQQVVRGDSAAYFCASSPPSTENTIYFGEGSWLTVV.

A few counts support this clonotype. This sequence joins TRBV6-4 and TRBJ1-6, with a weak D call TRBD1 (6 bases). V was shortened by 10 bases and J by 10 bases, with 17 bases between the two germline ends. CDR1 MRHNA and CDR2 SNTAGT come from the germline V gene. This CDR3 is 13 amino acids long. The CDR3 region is CATRKGVGSPLHF. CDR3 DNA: TGTGCCACCCGAAAGGGGGTTGGGTCACCCCTCCACTTT.

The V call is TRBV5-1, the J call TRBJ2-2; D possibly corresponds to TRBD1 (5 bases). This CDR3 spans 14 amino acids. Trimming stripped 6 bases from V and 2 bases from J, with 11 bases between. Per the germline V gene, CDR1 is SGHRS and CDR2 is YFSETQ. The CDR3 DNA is TGCGCCAGCAAGCCCAGGGCAAACACCGGGGAGCTGTTTTTT. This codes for CASKPRANTGELFF.

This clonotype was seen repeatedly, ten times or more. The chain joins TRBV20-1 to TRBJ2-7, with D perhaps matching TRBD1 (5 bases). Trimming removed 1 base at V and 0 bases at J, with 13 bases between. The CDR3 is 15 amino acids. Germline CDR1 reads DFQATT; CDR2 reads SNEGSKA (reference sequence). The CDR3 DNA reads TGCAGTGCTAGAGGGCCAGGGCCGAGCTCCTACGAGCAGTACTTC. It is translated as CSARGPGPSSYEQYF.